This T cell receptor (beta chain) was identified in a study of T cell responses to AZD1222 COVID-19 vaccine. This clone was seen just once. What it binds is unknown. Trimming cost V 0 bases and J 5 bases, with 7 bases left between them. Germline lookup yields CDR1 SGDLS and CDR2 YYNGEE. CDR3 size: 13 residues. Profiled with immunoSEQ multiplex PCR; TCRdb holds only in-frame clones, not every one. Of about 85,000 clones listed, approximately 83% are singletons. Study-level findings and limits: The study found vaccine-associated CD4 TCRs spanning spike, dominant at 160-218 and 743-854.

The sequences come from peripheral blood, collected on day 0 of AZD1222 vaccination. The receptor's source is an adult in good health. V gene TRBV9 combines with J gene TRBJ2-3, with D uncertain. DNA for the CDR3: TGTGCCAGCAGCGTAGGAGGAGAAGATACGCAGTATTTT. Its translation is CASSVGGEDTQYF.